The T cell receptor beta chain described here comes from a study of T cell responses to AZD1222 COVID-19 vaccine. TCRdb keeps only in-frame clones here, not all; method: immunoSEQ multiplex PCR. Of around 140,000 clones listed, 92% were seen once; the top ten hold about 4.1%. Researchers grouped second doses given at about 4 or about 12 weeks into one pool. Concerning this clone itself: No antigen is known for it.

Germline V gives CDR1 SGHAT, CDR2 FQDESV (reference sequence). There are 15 residues in the CDR3. Trimming pared 0 bases from V and 7 bases from J, leaving 15 bases between. Study observations and caveats: Clonal diversity was possibly underestimated; the donors were predominantly white British and more often female. Receipt of two AZD1222 doses was followed by a rise in Spike-specific TCR breadth and depth.

The V call is TRBV11-1, the J call TRBJ1-1; D gene unclear. The sample was peripheral blood, taken 28 days after the second AZD1222 dose. The source is an adult who received the AZD1222 COVID-19 vaccine. CDR3 coding DNA: TGTGCCAGCAGCTTAGCATTTTGGGCGATGGGTGAAGCTTTCTTT. The encoded protein is CASSLAFWAMGEAFF.